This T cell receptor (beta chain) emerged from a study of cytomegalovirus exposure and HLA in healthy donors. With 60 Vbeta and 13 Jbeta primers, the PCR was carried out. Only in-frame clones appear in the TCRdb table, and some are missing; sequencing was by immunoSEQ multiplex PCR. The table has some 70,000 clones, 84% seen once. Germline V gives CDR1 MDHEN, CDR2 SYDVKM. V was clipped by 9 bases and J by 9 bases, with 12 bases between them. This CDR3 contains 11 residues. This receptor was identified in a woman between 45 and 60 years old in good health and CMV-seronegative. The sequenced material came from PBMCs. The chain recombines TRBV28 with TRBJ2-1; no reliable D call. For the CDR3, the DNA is TGTGCCAGTTCGGTGGGCACTGAGCAGTTCTTC. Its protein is CASSVGTEQFF.